Shown below are 7 T cell receptor beta chains from a single sample sequenced in a study of blood T cells in healthy people across ages. Through a sample-barcoded 5' primer and a J-beta primer mix, a second PCR was run for roughly 6 to 11 cycles. TCRdb re-derived calls from the 5' RACE reads in MiXCR, one entry per CDR3 protein. The top ten hold about 11% of the sample, which has 1.5 million to 2 million distinct CDR3 sequences, approximately 32% seen once. Sequenced input: blood. The receptors originated from a woman aged 25-40 years in good health.

This clonotype has only a few counts. V and J are TRBV25-1 and TRBJ2-7, with 12 bases aligning to TRBD2. Germline CDR1 and CDR2: MGHDK and SYGVNS. Trimming removed 0 bases from V and 5 bases from J; junction bases left unmatched: 8. The CDR3 has 17 amino acids. The CDR3 sequence: CASSEYKLAGGRHEQYF. In DNA, the CDR3 is TGTGCCAGCAGTGAATATAAGCTAGCGGGAGGGCGCCACGAGCAGTACTTC.

There are a few counts of this clonotype. The chain has TRBV15 and TRBJ2-5, with TRBD1 identical over 7 bases. The germline CDR1 and CDR2 sequences are LNHNV and YYDKDF (reference sequence). With V trimmed by 1 base and J by 2 bases, 4 bases remained unmatched. The CDR3 is 15 residues long. CDR3 nucleotide sequence: TGTGCCACCAGCAGAGGGTTACAGGGGCAAGAGACCCAGTACTTC. Its translation is CATSRGLQGQETQYF.

The genes are TRBV25-1 and TRBJ1-2, with D possibly matching TRBD1 (5 bases). The germline V gene has CDR1 MGHDK and CDR2 SYGVNS. The CDR3 is 18 residues long. Trimming removed 6 bases from V and 3 bases from J, with 26 bases in between. CDR3 amino acids: CASSASLFWGDGDYGYTF. Written as DNA, the CDR3 is TGTGCCAGCAGCGCAAGTCTTTTCTGGGGGGACGGCGACTATGGCTACACCTTC.

This clonotype has ten or more counts. The rearrangement uses TRBV29-1 and TRBJ2-7; 7 nucleotides align to TRBD1. The CDR3 runs 14 residues. CDR1 SQVTM and CDR2 ANQGSEA come from the germline V gene. V shed 4 bases and J 3 bases; nucleotides not matched to a gene: 9. Here the CDR3 DNA reads TGCAGCGTTGCTGGGACAGAGGCCTTCTACGAGCAGTACTTC. Translation: CSVAGTEAFYEQYF.

This clonotype was counted only a few times. The J gene is TRBJ1-5, the V gene TRBV24-1; D is ambiguous. Germline V gives CDR1 KGHDR, CDR2 SFDVKD. The V end was cut by 5 bases, the J end by 2 bases, with 27 bases between. The CDR3 has 20 amino acids. The CDR3, as DNA: TGTGCCACCAGTGTTAGGACGGGCGGTCACAGTATTGGCGGCAATCAGCCCCAGCATTTT. This sequence encodes CATSVRTGGHSIGGNQPQHF.

The chain employs TRBV28 and TRBJ2-3; possibly TRBD1 for D (6 bases). This CDR3 contains 15 residues. Germline CDR1 MDHEN, CDR2 SYDVKM. The V end was cut by 3 bases, the J end by 7 bases, with 17 bases between. The CDR3 DNA reads TGTGCCAGCAGTTTGGGGCAGGGGATCGTGAATACGCAGTATTTT. It is translated as CASSLGQGIVNTQYF.

The chain couples TRBV7-2 to TRBJ2-6, with 8 bases matching TRBD1. CDR3 length: 16 residues. Germline V gives CDR1 SGHTA, CDR2 FQGNSA. The junction had 5 bases not matched to a gene; V was cut back by 2 bases and J by 5 bases. DNA of the CDR3: TGTGCCAGCAGCTTATCAGGGACAGGAAGGGCCAACGTCCTGACTTTC. Translating gives CASSLSGTGRANVLTF.